The 7 T cell receptor beta chains presented below share a single source sample, sequenced in a study of blood T cell repertoires in COVID-19. TCRdb's table, derived via immunoSEQ multiplex PCR, lists solely in-frame clones and lacks some. The sample has about 480,000 clones, around nine tenths seen once. The specimen sequenced was peripheral blood. These TCRs come from a woman aged 50 to 60 with COVID-19, enrolled during active disease.

The CDR3 sequence: CASSFRPQAGYTF. CDR3 nucleotide sequence: TGTGCCAGCAGTTTCCGGCCTCAGGCAGGCTACACCTTC. V gene TRBV27 combines with J gene TRBJ1-2, with no clear D. This CDR3 is built from 13 residues. Between the trimmed V and J ends, which lost 3 bases and 8 bases, there was a span of 13 bases. Germline V gene data show CDR1 as MNHEY and CDR2 as SMNVEV (reference sequence).

The J gene is TRBJ1-4, the V gene TRBV5-4, with a possible D match to TRBD1 (5 bases). V shed 1 base and J shed 8 bases, with 12 bases lying between them. Germline-derived CDR1 and CDR2 are SGHNT and YYREEE (reference sequence). The CDR3 loop spans 14 amino acids. The CDR3 coding sequence is TGTGCCAGCAGCTTGAATCAGGGTGGCGAAAAACTGTTTTTT. Translating gives CASSLNQGGEKLFF. Complete variable domain (other parts from reference TRBV5-4 and TRBJ1-4): ETGVTQSPTHLIKTRGQQVTLRCSSQSGHNTVSWYQQALGQGPQFIFQYYREEENGRGNFPPRFSGLQFPNYSSELNVNALELDDSALYLCASSLNQGGEKLFFGSGTQLSVL.

The chain carries TRBV28 and TRBJ1-3, with no clear D. CDR3 length: 14 amino acids. In germline, CDR1 is MDHEN, CDR2 SYDVKM. The ends were cut back, 3 bases at V and 0 bases at J, with 6 bases in the middle. The CDR3 DNA reads as TGTGCCAGCAGTTTTAAAGCCTCTGGAAACACCATATATTTT. Translated: CASSFKASGNTIYF. Using reference TRBV28 and TRBJ1-3 for the parts outside the CDR3, the full variable domain is DVKVTQSSRYLVKRTGEKVFLECVQDMDHENMFWYRQDPGLGLRLIYFSYDVKMKEKGDIPEGYSVSREKKERFSLILESASTNQTSMYLCASSFKASGNTIYFGEGSWLTVV.

The chain combines TRBV2 with TRBJ1-2, with D unclear. The germline gives CDR1 SNHLY, CDR2 FYNNEI. V was trimmed by 4 bases and J by 5 bases, leaving 11 bases between them. The CDR3 has 13 residues. The CDR3 DNA reads TGTGCCAGCAGTGGTCAACGGAGTTATGGCTACACCTTC. This encodes CASSGQRSYGYTF.

The chain carries TRBV2 and TRBJ1-2; D is unclear. The CDR3 spans 13 residues. The germline gives CDR1 SNHLY, CDR2 FYNNEI. Trimming took 7 bases from V and 8 from J, leaving 17 bases between them. CDR3 in DNA: TGTGCCAGCACCGCCCAAACCGACTGGGGCTACACCTTC. Translating gives CASTAQTDWGYTF. The variable domain in full, completed from reference TRBV2 and TRBJ1-2, reads EPEVTQTPSHQVTQMGQEVILRCVPISNHLYFYWYRQILGQKVEFLVSFYNNEISEKSEIFDDQFSVERPDGSNFTLKIRSTKLEDSAMYFCASTAQTDWGYTFGSGTRLTVV.

The V and J genes are TRBV30 and TRBJ2-6; D is uncertain. The germline V and J ends were trimmed by 0 bases and 2 bases, with 11 bases remaining between them. CDR3 length: 16 residues. In germline, CDR1 is GTSNPN, CDR2 SVGIG (reference sequence). The CDR3 nucleotides read TGTGCCTGGAGTGTATTCGAGGCGACTGGGGCCAACGTCCTGACTTTC. It encodes CAWSVFEATGANVLTF.

The chain carries TRBV11-2 and TRBJ1-2; TRBD1 agrees at 8 bases. This CDR3 has 15 residues. Germline V gene sequence: CDR1 SGHAT, CDR2 FQNNGV. V was clipped by 5 bases and J by 5 bases; unmatched bases: 10. The CDR3 nucleotides read TGTGCCAGCAGCCCCCGACAGGGGCAAGAGTATGGCTACACCTTC. This encodes CASSPRQGQEYGYTF.